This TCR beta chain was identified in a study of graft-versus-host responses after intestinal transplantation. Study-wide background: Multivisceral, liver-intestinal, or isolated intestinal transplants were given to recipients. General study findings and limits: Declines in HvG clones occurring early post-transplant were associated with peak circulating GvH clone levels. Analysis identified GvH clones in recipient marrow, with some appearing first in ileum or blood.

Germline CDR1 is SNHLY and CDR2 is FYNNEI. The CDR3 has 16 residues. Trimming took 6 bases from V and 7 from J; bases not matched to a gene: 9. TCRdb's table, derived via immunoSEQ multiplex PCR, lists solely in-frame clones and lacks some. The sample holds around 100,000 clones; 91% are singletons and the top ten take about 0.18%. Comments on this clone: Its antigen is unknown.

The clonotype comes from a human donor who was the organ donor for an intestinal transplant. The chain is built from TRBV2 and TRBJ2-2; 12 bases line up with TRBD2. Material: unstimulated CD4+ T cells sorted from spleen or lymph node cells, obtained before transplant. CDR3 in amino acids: CASSQLAGGGSGELFF. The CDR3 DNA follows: TGTGCCAGCAGCCAACTAGCGGGGGGCGGGAGCGGGGAGCTGTTTTTT.